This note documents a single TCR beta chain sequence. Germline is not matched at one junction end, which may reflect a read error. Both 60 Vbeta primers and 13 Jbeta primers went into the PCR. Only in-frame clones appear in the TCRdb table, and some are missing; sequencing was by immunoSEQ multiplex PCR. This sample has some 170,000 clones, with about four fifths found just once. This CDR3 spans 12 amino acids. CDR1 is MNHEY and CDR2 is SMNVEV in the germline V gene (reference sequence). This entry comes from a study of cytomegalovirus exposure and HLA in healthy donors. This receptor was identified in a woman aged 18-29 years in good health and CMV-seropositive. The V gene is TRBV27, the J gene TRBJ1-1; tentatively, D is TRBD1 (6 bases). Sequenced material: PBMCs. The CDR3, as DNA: TGTGCCAGCAGTCAACGGGACACAGAAGCTTTCTTT. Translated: CASSQRDTEAFF.